The 13 T cell receptor beta chains listed next were all sequenced from one sample in a study of T cell repertoires in cytomegalovirus infection. TCRdb re-called the reads through MiXCR, storing one row per CDR3 protein. Of approximately 400,000 distinct CDR3 sequences detected, 30% to 40% appear once; the ten largest clones hold roughly 13%. Sequencing was carried out using PBMCs. These receptors all stem from a human donor in good health (CMV status not recorded). Some clones in this sample may be carry-over from other donors' samples.

This clonotype has only a few counts. The rearrangement links TRBV29-1 to TRBJ1-2, with D perhaps matching TRBD1 (6 bases). CDR3 size: 12 residues. Germline CDR1 and CDR2: SQVTM and ANQGSEA. Between the trimmed V and J ends, which lost 5 bases and 3 bases, there was a span of 10 bases. CDR3 amino acids: CSVSDSYYGYTF. The CDR3 coding sequence is TGCAGCGTTTCGGACAGCTACTATGGCTACACCTTC.

The chain uses TRBV4-1 and TRBJ2-2; D uncertain. Germline V lookup: CDR1 MGHRA, CDR2 YSYEKL. This CDR3 comprises 14 residues. V lost 6 bases and J 1 base, leaving 9 bases between the germline ends. The CDR3 here is CASRTDGNTGELFF. The CDR3, as DNA: TGCGCCAGCAGAACGGACGGGAACACCGGGGAGCTGTTTTTT.

The chain is built from TRBV6-1 and TRBJ1-6; TRBD1 matches 7 bases. The CDR3 has 17 amino acids. Looked up from germline, CDR1 is MNHNS and CDR2 is SASEGT. The junction had 8 bases not matched to a gene; V was cut back by 6 bases and J by 0 bases. The CDR3 bases are TGTGCCAGCAGCCGAGGGGACAGTTACTCCTATAATTCACCCCTCCACTTT. It translates to CASSRGDSYSYNSPLHF.

The chain links TRBV7-2 to TRBJ2-7; 8 bases line up with TRBD2. The J segment lost 3 bases and the V segment lost 5 bases, leaving 12 bases of the junction unmatched. Germline V lookup: CDR1 SGHTA, CDR2 FQGNSA. The CDR3 runs to 16 residues. CDR3 protein: CASSPKSGTRSYEQYF. The CDR3 coding sequence is TGTGCCAGCAGCCCAAAATCCGGGACTAGAAGCTACGAGCAGTACTTC.

The rearrangement uses TRBV18 and TRBJ1-2, with no clear D. Per germline, CDR1 KGHSH and CDR2 LQKENI. V was trimmed by 6 bases and J by 0 bases, leaving 17 bases between them. This CDR3 contains 16 residues. CDR3 residues: CASSEESTPSNYGYTF. The CDR3 DNA sequence: TGTGCCAGCTCGGAGGAGTCCACACCTTCTAACTATGGCTACACCTTC.

In its sample, this clonotype was seen a few times. V is TRBV2 and J is TRBJ2-5; 8 positions match TRBD1. This CDR3 spans 15 amino acids. CDR1 is SNHLY, CDR2 FYNNEI, per germline. J gave up 7 bases and V 6 bases, and 13 bases lay outside the gene matches. The CDR3 nucleotides are TGTGCCAGCAGAGAAAGTTGGACAGGGTGGGCGACCCAGTACTTC. Translated: CASRESWTGWATQYF.

There are a few counts of this clonotype. The rearrangement joins TRBV5-6 to TRBJ1-1; D not resolved. Germline V gene sequence: CDR1 SGHDT, CDR2 YYEEEE. V gave up 1 base and J gave up 4 bases, with 17 bases separating them. CDR3 length equals 16 residues. The CDR3 nucleotides read TGTGCCAGCAGCTTGCAGCCTACCATAGCCACCACTGAAGCTTTCTTT. It yields the protein CASSLQPTIATTEAFF.

This clonotype has a count of ten or more. This chain joins TRBV7-6 and TRBJ2-3; D ambiguous. The V end was cut by 4 bases, the J end by 2 bases, with 7 bases between. Germline V lookup: CDR1 SGHVS, CDR2 FNYEAQ. This CDR3 spans 13 amino acids. CDR3 in amino acids: CASSSRVTDTQYF. The CDR3 DNA follows: TGTGCCAGCAGCTCCCGGGTCACAGATACGCAGTATTTT.

Of note for this clonotype: At one of its ends the junction is not consistent with the germline gene, which may arise from a read error. The V call is TRBV5-3, the J call TRBJ2-7; D unclear. TRBV5-3 is classed as an ORF, of uncertain function. The CDR3 contains 15 residues. The CDR3 DNA reads TGTGCCAGCAGCTTGGTACGGATAAGCTCCTACGAGCAGTACTTC. Translated, it gives CASSLVRISSYEQYF.

The genes are TRBV19 and TRBJ1-2, with TRBD1 identical over 9 bases. The V gene's germline CDR1 is LNHDA and CDR2 SQIVND (reference sequence). The V and J ends lost 10 bases and 6 bases, in that order; junction bases with no gene match: 3. CDR3 length: 11 amino acids. The CDR3 here is CATRTGDGYTF. The CDR3 nucleotides are TGTGCCACCCGGACAGGGGATGGCTACACCTTC.

Many counts were recorded for this clonotype. The chain carries TRBV24-1 and TRBJ2-2; 7 bases agree with TRBD1. This CDR3 spans 19 amino acids. The germline gives CDR1 KGHDR, CDR2 SFDVKD. V was clipped by 4 bases and J by 0 bases; unmatched bases: 13. In DNA form, the CDR3 reads TGTGCCACCAGTGACCTCGACAGGGCTGATAAAACGAACACCGGGGAGCTGTTTTTT. As protein: CATSDLDRADKTNTGELFF.

The CDR3 sequence: CASSSTGSSWYF. CDR3 sequence (DNA): TGTGCCAGCAGCTCGACAGGGAGCAGTTGGTATTTT. The J gene is TRBJ2-3, the V gene TRBV7-3; TRBD1 matches at 7 bases. CDR3 length: 12 residues. The germline V gene encodes CDR1 SGHTA and CDR2 FQGTGA. The trim removed 4 bases at V and 14 bases at J, leaving 9 bases unmatched.

The chain carries TRBV28 and TRBJ2-5; no firm D call. With 3 bases removed from V and 1 base from J, the gap between germline ends came to 9 bases. This CDR3 spans 14 amino acids. CDR1 and CDR2 from the germline V gene are MDHEN and SYDVKM. The CDR3 DNA sequence: TGTGCCAGCAGTTTCTCTCGGCTCCAAGAGACCCAGTACTTC. Encoded protein: CASSFSRLQETQYF.